The clone carrying this T cell receptor (beta chain) appeared a single time. Its target is unknown. The CDR3 extends over 14 amino acids. Trimming took 7 bases from V and 8 from J, leaving 20 bases between them. Germline CDR1 ENHRY, CDR2 SYGVKD. This entry comes from a study of OX40 agonist ivuxolimab in advanced cancers. Study results and limitations: By week 6 at 0.1 to 3.0 mg/kg, blood CD4+ and CD8+ T cells had expanded clonally.

The assay was immunoSEQ multiplex PCR, and TCRdb's table has in-frame clones only and misses some. Of over 55,000 clones in the sample, 84% were seen once. Blood sampling took place at baseline, cycle 4 day 1, and cycle 7 day 1. This clonotype was sampled from an adult with an advanced solid tumor such as melanoma, head and neck, liver or kidney cancer. The starting material was CD4+ or CD8+ T cells sorted from blood, obtained in a trial of the OX40 agonist ivuxolimab. This rearrangement joins TRBV10-3 to TRBJ1-2, with D maybe TRBD1 (5 bases). Here the CDR3 reads CAINLSTGVRGYTF. The DNA of the CDR3 is TGTGCCATCAACCTTTCCACGGGGGTTCGCGGCTACACCTTC.